These 7 T cell receptor beta chains originate from one sample sequenced in a study of blood T cell repertoires in COVID-19. Measured with immunoSEQ multiplex PCR; TCRdb has only the in-frame clones, and not every one. The table includes about 170,000 clones, around 80% detected once. The specimen was peripheral blood. The receptors were gathered from a woman between 70 and 85 years old with COVID-19, enrolled during active disease.

Only a few counts were recorded for this clone. Other DNA sequences in the same sample also yield this CDR3. The V and J genes are TRBV6-5 and TRBJ1-1, with D unclear. Germline V gene sequence: CDR1 MNHEY, CDR2 SVGAGI. Deletions cut 6 bases from V and 1 base from J, with 9 bases between. There are 13 residues in the CDR3. The CDR3 loop is CASRLTGNTEAFF. The CDR3 nucleotides are TGTGCCAGCAGACTGACGGGGAACACTGAAGCTTTCTTT.

The chain is built from TRBV11-3 and TRBJ2-1; 10 nucleotides agree with TRBD2. Germline V gene lookup returns CDR1 SGHNT and CDR2 YENEEA. With 3 bases clipped from V and 9 bases from J, the junction kept 5 bases outside the gene matches. The CDR3 consists of 14 residues. CDR3 sequence (DNA): TGTGCCAGCAGCTTCCTAGCGGGAGTCGGTGAGCAGTTCTTC. It encodes CASSFLAGVGEQFF. Complete variable domain (other parts from reference TRBV11-3 and TRBJ2-1): EAGVVQSPRYKIIEKKQPVAFWCNPISGHNTLYWYLQNLGQGPELLIRYENEEAVDDSQLPKDRFSAERLKGVDSTLKIQPAELGDSAVYLCASSFLAGVGEQFFGPGTRLTVL.

V and J are TRBV30 and TRBJ1-4, with D unclear. Germline-derived CDR1 and CDR2 are GTSNPN and SVGIG (reference sequence). The CDR3 contains 15 residues. V was clipped by 5 bases and J by 3 bases, with 16 bases between them. The CDR3 DNA is TGTGCCTGGTCTGACAACCAACTGGCTAATGAAAAACTGTTTTTT. Translating it yields CAWSDNQLANEKLFF.

The V gene is TRBV11-2, the J gene TRBJ2-2; the D is unclear. With 4 bases removed from V and 1 base from J, the gap between germline ends came to 13 bases. CDR1 is SGHAT and CDR2 is FQNNGV in the germline V gene. This CDR3 is 16 amino acids long. The CDR3 is CASSSGILRNTGELFF. DNA of the CDR3: TGTGCCAGCAGCTCCGGTATCCTCCGGAACACCGGGGAGCTGTTTTTT.

This clone has just a few counts. V and J are TRBV6-5 and TRBJ1-2; no reliable D call. V lost 2 bases and J lost 4, with 8 bases in between. CDR3 length equals 13 residues. The germline V gene has CDR1 MNHEY and CDR2 SVGAGI. The CDR3 DNA follows: TGTGCCAGCAGTTACGCGGTTTTCTATGGCTACACCTTC. This gives the protein CASSYAVFYGYTF.

The rearrangement links TRBV5-1 to TRBJ1-3, with a possible D match to TRBD1 (6 bases). Per the germline V gene, CDR1 is SGHRS and CDR2 is YFSETQ. CDR3 length: 14 residues. Trimming stripped 4 bases from V and 0 bases from J, with 8 bases between. The CDR3 is CASSPDSSGNTIYF. The CDR3, as DNA: TGCGCCAGCAGCCCGGACAGCTCTGGAAACACCATATATTTT.

The rearrangement links TRBV5-1 to TRBJ2-5, with 7 bases matching TRBD2. V lost 1 base, J lost 5 bases, and 5 bases stayed unmatched. CDR3 size: 14 residues. From germline, CDR1 is SGHRS and CDR2 YFSETQ. This chain's CDR3 is CASSLLGEGETQYF. CDR3 sequence (DNA): TGCGCCAGCAGCTTGTTAGGGGAGGGGGAGACCCAGTACTTC.